This T cell receptor (beta chain) was recovered during a study of shared clonotypes between healthy human individuals. Regarding this clone: What it binds is not known.

All donors qualified as healthy HIV-negative adults and had experienced no recent acute infections or vaccinations. Those who donated, Caucasian adults without exception, all lived in Nashville, Tennessee. Study-level findings and limits: Sampling involved blood alone; tissue repertoires likely differ.

Deep-level assay runs were performed. Sequencing was performed with immunoSEQ multiplex PCR; in TCRdb, only in-frame clones are kept and a portion is missing. This sample has tens of thousands of clones, with 50% to 70% found just once. This TCR was recovered from a man aged 25 to 45 in good health. The sequenced sample consisted of memory CD8+ T cells sorted from blood. Sample subset: CD45RO+ cells pooled with CCR7-negative TemRA cells.

The CDR3 DNA reads TGTGCCAGCACACCAGGGACAGTCTATGGCTACACCTTC. This codes for CASTPGTVYGYTF. V usage is TRBV13 and J usage is TRBJ1-2; 7 bases align to TRBD1. The germline V gene encodes CDR1 PRHDT and CDR2 FYEKMQ (reference sequence). There are 13 residues in the CDR3. V was clipped by 7 bases and J by 4 bases; unmatched bases: 6.